Each of the 29 T cell receptor beta chains below was sequenced from the same sample in a study of OX40 agonist ivuxolimab in advanced cancers. Sequencing was performed with immunoSEQ multiplex PCR; in TCRdb, only in-frame clones are kept and a portion is missing. The sample has approximately 77,000 clones; approximately 91% are singletons. The starting material was CD4+ or CD8+ T cells sorted from blood, obtained in a trial of the OX40 agonist ivuxolimab. Receptors were obtained from an adult with an advanced solid tumor such as melanoma, head and neck, liver or kidney cancer.

This chain links TRBV27 with TRBJ2-1; TRBD2 matches at 9 bases. CDR1 and CDR2 from the germline V gene are MNHEY and SMNVEV (reference sequence). J lost 0 bases, V lost 10 bases, and 4 bases had no gene match. The CDR3 has 14 residues. The CDR3 loop reads CATLAGNSYNEQFF. Written as DNA, the CDR3 is TGTGCCACCCTAGCGGGAAACTCCTACAATGAGCAGTTCTTC.

The V and J genes are TRBV30 and TRBJ1-3; D call uncertain. Deletions cut 4 bases from V and 4 bases from J, with 11 bases between. This CDR3 is built from 13 residues. Germline V gives CDR1 GTSNPN, CDR2 SVGIG (reference sequence). DNA of the CDR3: TGTGCCTGGAACCCAGGCTCCGGAAACACCATATATTTT. Translating it yields CAWNPGSGNTIYF.

J is TRBJ2-3 and V is TRBV6-6, with 10 bases that match TRBD2. CDR3 length equals 16 residues. Trimming cost V 3 bases and J 5 bases; bases outside gene matches: 8. CDR1 and CDR2 from the germline V gene are MNHNY and SVGAGI (reference sequence). The CDR3, as DNA: TGTGCCAGCAGTTATGCCCTAGCGGGAGAGGGAGATACGCAGTATTTT. Protein sequence: CASSYALAGEGDTQYF.

CDR3 sequence reads: CATSRDLSGGNKYEQYF. The CDR3 DNA sequence: TGTGCCACCAGCAGAGATCTCTCGGGAGGGAATAAGTACGAGCAGTACTTC. V is TRBV15 and J is TRBJ2-7; 8 bases agree with TRBD2. Trimming took 0 bases from V and 4 from J; bases not matched to a gene: 11. Germline V lookup: CDR1 LNHNV, CDR2 YYDKDF (reference sequence). The CDR3 spans 17 residues. The whole variable domain, filled in from reference TRBV15 and TRBJ2-7, reads DAMVIQNPRYQVTQFGKPVTLSCSQTLNHNVMYWYQQKSSQAPKLLFHYYDKDFNNEADTPDNFQSRRPNTSFCFLDIRSPGLGDTAMYLCATSRDLSGGNKYEQYFGPGTRLTVT.

The chain carries TRBV4-3 and TRBJ2-7; a possible D gene is TRBD2 (6 bases). Germline lookup yields CDR1 LGHNA and CDR2 YSLEER. Trimming removed 0 bases at V and 2 bases at J, with 11 bases between. This CDR3 has 15 residues. The CDR3 DNA is TGCGCCAGCAGCCAAGATCGGGGGACCGCCTACGAGCAGTACTTC. It is translated as CASSQDRGTAYEQYF.

The chain employs TRBV5-4 and TRBJ1-2, with 9 bases matching TRBD1. Germline assignment: CDR1 SGHNT and CDR2 YYREEE (reference sequence). The CDR3 has 15 amino acids. J lost 6 bases, V lost 3 bases, and 9 bases had no gene match. The CDR3 sequence: CASSSSRGDRDGYTF. In DNA, the CDR3 is TGTGCCAGCAGCTCATCTAGAGGGGACAGGGATGGCTACACCTTC.

This clone was found a few times. The chain joins TRBV11-2 to TRBJ2-3; a weak D match, TRBD2 (5 bases). The germline V gene encodes CDR1 SGHAT and CDR2 FQNNGV. The CDR3 covers 15 residues. V was clipped by 1 base and J by 1 base, with 9 bases between them. CDR3 sequence: CASSLVGRGTDTQYF. Here the CDR3 DNA reads TGTGCCAGCAGCTTAGTCGGGCGGGGCACAGATACGCAGTATTTT.

The chain joins TRBV19 to TRBJ2-7; TRBD2 matches 14 bases. CDR3 length: 18 residues. Germline V gives CDR1 LNHDA, CDR2 SQIVND (reference sequence). J gave up 2 bases and V 3 bases, and 9 bases lay outside the gene matches. The CDR3 reads CASSIDGTTSGRAYEQYF. Written as DNA, the CDR3 is TGTGCCAGTAGTATCGATGGGACGACTAGCGGGAGGGCCTACGAGCAGTACTTC. Drawing the rest from reference TRBV19 and TRBJ2-7, the complete variable domain is DGGITQSPKYLFRKEGQNVTLSCEQNLNHDAMYWYRQDPGQGLRLIYYSQIVNDFQKGDIAEGYSVSREKKESFPLTVTSAQKNPTAFYLCASSIDGTTSGRAYEQYFGPGTRLTVT.

A single count supports this clone. The chain is built from TRBV6-5 and TRBJ1-1; D not resolved. The germline V and J ends were trimmed by 4 bases and 4 bases, with 7 bases remaining between them. Germline loops: CDR1 MNHEY, CDR2 SVGAGI. The CDR3 consists of 12 residues. CDR3 loop: CASSLTGTEAFF. The CDR3, as DNA: TGTGCCAGCAGTTTAACGGGCACTGAAGCTTTCTTT.

For this clone: Compared with germline, one end of the junction differs, possibly owing to a read error. The chain is built from TRBV7-7 and TRBJ2-1; 7 positions agree with TRBD2. This CDR3 spans 15 amino acids. Germline V gives CDR1 SSHAT, CDR2 FNYEAQ (reference sequence). The CDR3 bases are TGTGCTAGCAGTCCGGGGGGATCGGGGTACAATGAGCAGTTCTTC. It translates to CASSPGGSGYNEQFF.

This clone was counted once. The CDR3 protein is CASSSRDRSRETQYF. CDR3 sequence (DNA): TGTGCCAGCAGCTCCCGGGACAGATCTCGGGAGACCCAGTACTTC. The V call is TRBV9, the J call TRBJ2-5, with 7 positions matching TRBD1. This CDR3 region has 15 residues. Germline V gene data show CDR1 as SGDLS and CDR2 as YYNGEE. V gave up 4 bases and J gave up 5 bases; unmatched junction bases: 11.

The chain links TRBV5-1 to TRBJ1-1; D ambiguous. Germline lookup yields CDR1 SGHRS and CDR2 YFSETQ. Trimming pared 7 bases from V and 8 bases from J, leaving 12 bases between. This CDR3 comprises 11 residues. This chain's CDR3 is CASGAGGEAFF. In nucleotides, the CDR3 is TGCGCCAGCGGTGCGGGAGGGGAAGCTTTCTTT.

The V and J genes are TRBV28 and TRBJ1-5; D is unclear. The germline V gene has CDR1 MDHEN and CDR2 SYDVKM. This CDR3 is 13 amino acids long. The V and J ends lost 3 bases and 7 bases respectively, with 10 bases between them. CDR3 sequence reads: CASSLVGRQPQHF. CDR3 DNA sequence: TGTGCCAGCAGTTTGGTAGGGCGCCAGCCCCAGCATTTT.

The genes are TRBV29-1 and TRBJ2-2; D possibly corresponds to TRBD1 (5 bases). The V gene lost 3 bases and the J gene lost 3 bases, with 11 bases spanning the gap. The CDR3 extends over 14 amino acids. Germline CDR1 and CDR2: SQVTM and ANQGSEA. CDR3: CSVDSWGDTGELFF. The CDR3 nucleotides read TGCAGCGTTGACAGCTGGGGCGACACCGGGGAGCTGTTTTTT.

This chain joins TRBV4-1 and TRBJ2-3, with 9 bases that match TRBD2. The germline CDR1 and CDR2 sequences are MGHRA and YSYEKL. CDR3 length: 16 amino acids. Trimming at V came to 1 base and at J to 4 bases, leaving 6 bases not matched to a gene. The CDR3 is CASSQADLAGSDTQYF. CDR3 nucleotides: TGCGCCAGCAGCCAAGCGGATCTAGCGGGATCAGATACGCAGTATTTT.

The V and J genes are TRBV5-5 and TRBJ2-1, with D maybe TRBD2 (6 bases). V lost 0 bases, J lost 5 bases, and 9 bases lay in between. This CDR3 comprises 14 residues. Germline lookup yields CDR1 SGHKS and CDR2 YYEKEE (reference sequence). CDR3 in DNA: TGTGCCAGCAGCTTGGGTAGCGGTCACAATGAGCAGTTCTTC. It translates to CASSLGSGHNEQFF.

The rearrangement uses TRBV23-1 and TRBJ2-2; weak D call: TRBD2 (5 bases). TRBV23-1 qualifies as an ORF whose function is uncertain. The CDR3 contains 16 residues. The germline V and J ends were trimmed by 0 bases and 5 bases, with 13 bases remaining between them. In DNA form, the CDR3 reads TGCGCCAGCAGTCAATCGAGGCAGGCGGGTACCGGGGAGCTGTTTTTT. Amino acid sequence: CASSQSRQAGTGELFF.

The chain employs TRBV28 and TRBJ1-3; 10 bases are shared with TRBD1. V was clipped by 3 bases and J by 3 bases; unmatched bases: 5. The CDR3 loop spans 16 amino acids. CDR1 MDHEN and CDR2 SYDVKM come from the germline V gene. CDR3 sequence: CASSFETGGIGNTIYF. DNA for the CDR3: TGTGCCAGCAGTTTTGAGACAGGGGGCATTGGAAACACCATATATTTT.

This chain connects TRBV28 to TRBJ1-1; D is ambiguous. V lost 2 bases to trimming and J lost 10 bases, with 17 bases between them. This CDR3 has 14 residues. Germline CDR1 is MDHEN and CDR2 is SYDVKM. The CDR3 loop reads CASSLRIGPQGAFF. CDR3 DNA: TGTGCCAGCAGTTTAAGGATTGGCCCACAAGGAGCTTTCTTT.

The chain combines TRBV19 with TRBJ2-2; 9 nucleotides align to TRBD1. The germline gives CDR1 LNHDA, CDR2 SQIVND (reference sequence). This CDR3 comprises 16 residues. J gave up 3 bases and V 8 bases, and 10 bases lay outside the gene matches. CDR3 sequence reads: CASLPHRTGDTGELFF. CDR3 sequence (DNA): TGTGCCAGTTTACCCCATCGGACAGGGGACACCGGGGAGCTGTTTTTT.

The gene calls are TRBV28 and TRBJ2-7; no clear D gene. The germline V and J ends were trimmed by 3 bases and 7 bases, with 16 bases remaining between them. The CDR3 spans 14 residues. CDR1 and CDR2 from the germline V gene are MDHEN and SYDVKM. The CDR3 DNA reads as TGTGCCAGCAGTTTCGTGAGAGACTGGGATGAGCAGTACTTC. The encoded protein is CASSFVRDWDEQYF. Based on the CDR3 plus reference TRBV28 and TRBJ2-7, the full variable domain is DVKVTQSSRYLVKRTGEKVFLECVQDMDHENMFWYRQDPGLGLRLIYFSYDVKMKEKGDIPEGYSVSREKKERFSLILESASTNQTSMYLCASSFVRDWDEQYFGPGTRLTVT.

The chain combines TRBV4-1 with TRBJ2-7; D uncertain. Germline V gene data show CDR1 as MGHRA and CDR2 as YSYEKL. V lost 2 bases, J lost 3 bases, and 11 bases lay in between. This CDR3 contains 14 residues. CDR3 sequence: CASSQSQVHYEQYF. The CDR3 bases are TGCGCCAGCAGCCAATCCCAGGTACACTACGAGCAGTACTTC.

The rearrangement joins TRBV9 to TRBJ2-1; 9 nucleotides line up with TRBD2. Germline V gene sequence: CDR1 SGDLS, CDR2 YYNGEE. V shed 2 bases and J 1 base; nucleotides not matched to a gene: 1. The CDR3 has 15 residues. CDR3 in amino acids: CASSVLAGSYNEQFF. In DNA form, the CDR3 reads TGTGCCAGCAGCGTCCTAGCGGGATCCTACAATGAGCAGTTCTTC.

This clone was counted a single time. The chain employs TRBV4-3 and TRBJ2-7; D is perhaps TRBD1 (5 bases). The V gene's germline CDR1 is LGHNA and CDR2 YSLEER. There are 13 residues in the CDR3. Trimming shortened V by 5 bases and J by 4 bases, and 12 bases separated the two germline ends. DNA of the CDR3: TGCGCCAGCAGCTCTCACGACAGTTACGAGCAGTACTTC. This translates into CASSSHDSYEQYF.

The genes are TRBV27 and TRBJ2-3, with TRBD1 matching over 7 bases. The CDR3 loop spans 14 amino acids. The J segment lost 1 base and the V segment lost 5 bases, leaving 3 bases of the junction unmatched. CDR1 is MNHEY and CDR2 is SMNVEV in the germline V gene (reference sequence). The CDR3 DNA sequence: TGTGCCAGCAGTCAAACAGGGGGCACAGATACGCAGTATTTT. Its protein is CASSQTGGTDTQYF.

The chain uses TRBV11-3 and TRBJ2-3, with 7 bases fitting TRBD2. There are 16 residues in the CDR3. Looked up from germline, CDR1 is SGHNT and CDR2 is YENEEA. Trimming removed 1 base from V and 4 bases from J; junction bases left unmatched: 8. The CDR3 nucleotides are TGTGCCAGCAGCTTAGTATCTCGCGGGAGCTCAGATACGCAGTATTTT. It specifies CASSLVSRGSSDTQYF.

The chain links TRBV28 to TRBJ2-1; a possible D gene is TRBD2 (5 bases). CDR3 length: 13 amino acids. CDR1 and CDR2 from the germline V gene are MDHEN and SYDVKM. Trimming stripped 4 bases from V and 4 bases from J, with 8 bases between. CDR3 sequence: CASSSLEYNEQFF. The CDR3 nucleotides read TGTGCCAGCAGTTCACTAGAATACAATGAGCAGTTCTTC. Filled out from reference TRBV28 and TRBJ2-1, the complete variable domain reads DVKVTQSSRYLVKRTGEKVFLECVQDMDHENMFWYRQDPGLGLRLIYFSYDVKMKEKGDIPEGYSVSREKKERFSLILESASTNQTSMYLCASSSLEYNEQFFGPGTRLTVL.

The gene calls are TRBV7-9 and TRBJ2-5; 12 bases match TRBD2. The CDR3 runs 16 residues. Germline V gene data show CDR1 as SEHNR and CDR2 as FQNEAQ (reference sequence). The V segment lost 5 bases and the J segment 4 bases; nucleotides outside the gene matches: 8. CDR3 residues: CASSASLAGGGETQYF. DNA of the CDR3: TGTGCCAGCAGCGCGTCCCTAGCGGGAGGGGGAGAGACCCAGTACTTC.

V and J are TRBV4-3 and TRBJ1-5; possible D gene TRBD1, 5 bases. From germline, CDR1 is LGHNA and CDR2 YSLEER. V was pared by 2 bases and J by 4 bases, with 12 bases between. The CDR3 contains 15 residues. The CDR3 reads CASSQQRGGNQPQHF. In nucleotides, the CDR3 is TGCGCCAGCAGCCAACAGAGGGGAGGTAATCAGCCCCAGCATTTT.